This T cell receptor beta chain was captured by sequencing in a study of T cell repertoires in cytomegalovirus infection. Study-wide background: Public signatures in TCR beta pointed to CMV infection and matching HLA type. Study results and caveats: Cumulative frequency (of public TCR beta family members) identified carriers of CMV plus the relevant HLA.

For this clonotype: Its target is not known.

The germline gives CDR1 PRHDT, CDR2 FYEKMQ (reference sequence). V was clipped by 3 bases and J by 6 bases; unmatched bases: 3. The CDR3 has 15 amino acids. TCRdb recomputed calls from the reads with MiXCR, one row per CDR3 protein. The sample holds 270,000 or so distinct CDR3 sequences, over 15% seen once. Material for sequencing was CD8+ T cells from PBMCs. The chain couples TRBV13 to TRBJ2-1; 12 bases are a match to TRBD1. The receptor's source is a human donor in good health (CMV status not recorded). Some clones in this sample may be carry-over from other donors' samples. The CDR3, as DNA: TGTGCCAGCAGCTTGGGGACAGGGGGCCGCAATGAGCAGTTCTTC. Translation: CASSLGTGGRNEQFF.